The sequence of this T cell receptor (beta chain) was determined in a study of neurological immune-mediated disorders (dated by TCRdb to between 2018 and 2021). Turning to the overall study: Peripheral blood TCR-beta repertoires from HTLV-I-associated myelopathy (HAM/TSP) patients, multiple sclerosis patients and healthy controls were compared by UMI-based sequencing. The 90 to 110 TCR-beta libraries included longitudinal samples, technical triplicates and paired sorted CD4+ and CD8+ T-cell subsets alongside PBMC samples. Technical triplicate libraries were sequenced to precisely calculate the variability in frequency of each individual clone. The cohort was made up of 68 subjects, consisting of around 14 HAM/TSP patients, about 34 multiple sclerosis patients and 20 or so healthy controls.

The time point label, as the study defines it: technical triplicate 1. For the unsorted PBMC libraries, 2 million PBMCs were stored in RNAlater at -80 degrees C until RNA extraction and were used to generate the libraries. Peripheral blood was subjected to Ficoll-Hypaque density gradient centrifugation to isolate PBMCs, which were then cryopreserved in liquid nitrogen. Here V drops 0 bases and J drops 15 bases, and the junction holds 8 bases not matched to any gene. The CDR3 contains 13 residues, cysteine and phenylalanine counted. Kept here is only the CDR3 DNA, which spans 39 bases and is read in frame from base 1. Beyond this particular receptor, the publication reports: No identical CDR3 amino acid sequences were shared among expanded clones across subjects, suggesting private TCR-beta repertoires in all groups. TCR clonal expansion was highest in HAM/TSP patients and lowest in MS patients, with MS patients falling below even healthy controls.

To synthesize cDNA, template-switch 5'RACE was performed with a primer carrying a 10-nucleotide random unique molecular identifier so that each TCR transcript was tagged. Each sequencing run produced over 190 million TCR-beta sequences covering 15-18 subjects. The RNeasy kit was used to extract total RNA. The KAPA Real-time Library Amplification kit was used to amplify TCR-beta VDJ regions with primers for the TCR constant region and the 5'RACE anchor. Sample indexes and Illumina adaptors were added in a first PCR, after which library yield was increased in a second PCR. The roughly 650 bp TCR product was size-selected on a 2% E-gel SizeSelection system after Ampure bead purification. Before pooling, library quality was checked on a Bioanalyzer, concentration was measured with Qubit, and libraries were quantified with the Kapa Library Quantification kit. Paired-end 2 x 150 bp sequencing of the libraries was performed on an Illumina HiSeq 2500. To increase sequence diversity, roughly 24-32% phiX was spiked into each library pool. As for the original processing: The quality-filtered reads were processed with the UMI-based MiGEC pipeline, whose error correction step removed more than 85% of the raw TCR sequences. VDJ genes were aligned to IMGT germline references, and clonotypes were defined by unique CDR3 amino acid sequence plus V-J genes. Clonal expansion, Shannon diversity and CDR3 relatedness (CalcPairwiseDistances, ClusterSamples) were evaluated with VDJtools, and phylogenetic trees were built with CLCbio workbench. Expanded clones were defined as having at least 8 unique UMIs, based on coefficient-of-variation modelling across technical triplicates. TCRdb applied fastp at Q25 and MiXCR to the public reads, then kept only in-frame beta chains. Each entry merges the rows of one CDR3 protein and shows their most common DNA and genes. TCRdb, rather than the study authors, made the V and J calls. In all, the sample holds fewer than 50,000 distinct CDR3 sequences, and over 8.5% of those were seen once. The ten top clones hold 3.5% to 4% of the sample.

On this clonotype itself: Its binding antigen is unknown. Base qualities are not at hand, and no much larger clone is one base apart.

This receptor was taken from a man aged 60-69 years with HTLV-1-associated myelopathy (HAM/TSP). The chain is assembled from TRBV12-3 or TRBV12-4 and TRBJ2-1; TRBD1 agrees with 7 junctional bases. The sequencing sample was made of PBMCs. The DNA sequence follows: TGTGCCAGCAGTTTAGCACTATCCGGGACAGCGTTCTTC. It encodes CASSLALSGTAFF.